This T cell receptor (beta chain) was recovered during a study of hypomethylating agent response in myelodysplastic syndrome (TCRdb year 2021). Some background on the complete study: The hypomethylating agent given was azacitidine in about 70% of the 11 patients and decitabine in 3 of 11 patients. Of the myelodysplastic syndrome patients in the cohort, several were male and 2 were female. A mean patient age of 72.2 +/- 6.3 years was recorded, and a diploid cytogenetic profile was observed most commonly. The most frequent mutation was TET2, found in 5 of 11 patients. About 6 patients had a response of complete response or hematologic improvement, and four or five patients did not respond. Complete response or hematologic improvement counted as response, and patients meeting neither criterion were classed as non-responders.

Worth noting for this clone: Its specific antigen is unknown. No base quality information exists; no much larger clone differs at one position.

T-cell subsets were not sorted, and bulk bone marrow was analyzed instead. TCR beta CDR3 regions were immunosequenced from bone marrow of roughly 11 myelodysplastic syndrome patients before and after hypomethylating agent therapy. For longitudinal repertoire tracking, a baseline bone marrow plus two to three bone marrows at different post-treatment timepoints were contributed by each patient. Genomic DNA was extracted from whole bone marrow, and quality was checked by TapeStation, NanoDrop OneC and PicoGreen assays. What the research found in general, with its limitations: Possible recognition of novel MDS antigens by the shared GLIPH2 clusters was not confirmed, and experimental validation of that possible recognition is needed. Novel clonotypes were found to emerge more often in responders, whereas more contracted clonotypes were observed in non-responders after treatment. Healthy control donors were not age-matched to MDS patients, which could have impacted the MDS versus healthy comparison. No significant change in richness, rarefaction diversity or clonality was detected after hypomethylating agent treatment, either across all patients or within response groups. Only ten to twelve patients were analyzed, making the cohort small.

Receptor libraries were prepared by the immunoSEQ multiplex PCR assay. Each sample was run at survey resolution as two replicates of around 200 ng apiece, for a total of approximately 400 ng of DNA. Rearranged TCRB sequences in genomic DNA were detected with the hsTCRB kit, which uses multiplex PCR primers directed at V and J genes. The CDR3 region was amplified in a first PCR of approximately 33 cycles using the QIAGEN Multiplex PCR Kit. A roughly 8-cycle second PCR added sample barcodes and Illumina adapters to each replicate. Pooled libraries were quantified using a QuantStudio 6 and the KAPA library quantification kit. Approximately 15 pM of pooled libraries was sequenced on an Illumina MiSeq using 156-cycle single-end reads and a 15-cycle index read. The study's processing was this. VDJdb annotation flagged 1.5% to 2% of about 170,000 unique clonotypes as previously reported viral-epitope-specific. Raw reads were processed by the immunoSEQ Data Assistant and immunoSEQ Analyzer into normalized, annotated TCRB repertoires. Clonotypes were analyzed with BioAnalyzer and version 0.6.5 of the immunarch R package. Every repertoire was downsampled to the clone count of the smallest repertoire before richness was estimated. Fisher's exact tests classified clonotypes as expanded, contracted or novel, with novel meaning zero frequency before treatment. Significantly changed CDR3 beta sequences were clustered with GLIPH2 using simulation_depth=1000 and kmer_min_depth=3, and CDR3s shorter than five residues were excluded. This immuneACCESS table, as held by TCRdb, lists in-frame sequences with V and J called but not all clones. Of the missing ones, under half trace to an unresolved V gene in checked studies; the others have no known cause. V, J and clone size reflect that table, while D and trimming were determined from the DNA. The sample table shows roughly 4,600 clones, and roughly 80% are seen once. In total, the top ten clones hold 15% to 20% of the sample.

CDR1 and CDR2 are read off the germline V gene as MGHDK and SYGVNS. Between the V and J ends, shortened by 3 bases and 4 bases respectively, the junction contains 13 bases. From its cysteine to its phenylalanine, the CDR3 spans 15 amino acids. The read is trimmed to its CDR3 DNA, 45 bases read in frame from base 1. This clonotype was sampled from a human donor with myelodysplastic syndrome. The sequencing here drew on bone marrow, taken before or after starting hypomethylating agent treatment for myelodysplastic syndrome (not recorded which). Recombination connected TRBV25-1 to TRBJ2-1; no confident D gene assignment can be made. The nucleotide sequence reads TGTGCCAGCAGTGATCGAGCGCTAGGGTACAATGAGCAGTTCTTC. Translated, it reads CASSDRALGYNEQFF.